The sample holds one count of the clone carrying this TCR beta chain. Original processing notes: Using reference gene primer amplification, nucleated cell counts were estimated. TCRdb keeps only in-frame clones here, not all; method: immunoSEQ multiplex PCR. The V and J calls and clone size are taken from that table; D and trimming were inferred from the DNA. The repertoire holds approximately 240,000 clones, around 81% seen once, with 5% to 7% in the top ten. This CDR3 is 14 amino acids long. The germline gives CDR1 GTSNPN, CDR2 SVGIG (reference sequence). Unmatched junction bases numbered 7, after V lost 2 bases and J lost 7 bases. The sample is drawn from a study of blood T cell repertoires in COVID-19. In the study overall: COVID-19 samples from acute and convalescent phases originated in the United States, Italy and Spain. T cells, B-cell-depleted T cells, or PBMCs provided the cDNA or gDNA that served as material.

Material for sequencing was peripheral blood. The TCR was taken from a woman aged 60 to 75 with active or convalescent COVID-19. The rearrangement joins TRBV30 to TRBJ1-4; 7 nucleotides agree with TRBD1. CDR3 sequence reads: CAWSLGQLGEKLFF. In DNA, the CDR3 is TGTGCCTGGAGTTTGGGACAGCTTGGTGAAAAACTGTTTTTT.